What follows are 16 T cell receptor beta chains derived from one specimen sequenced in a study of control samples from healthy donors and cancer patients. The repertoire was sequenced with immunoSEQ multiplex PCR; TCRdb's copy has only in-frame clones and lacks some. The sample contains under 200,000 clones, roughly 91% of which appear only once. Sequencing input: blood. The receptors stem from a woman in her thirties in good health.

Comments on this clone: Other DNA sequences in this sample translate to the same CDR3. The CDR3 is CASSLGTGAYGYTF. The DNA of the CDR3 is TGCGCCAGCAGCTTGGGGACAGGCGCGTATGGCTACACCTTC. V and J are TRBV5-1 and TRBJ1-2, with TRBD1 identical over 7 bases. Trimming took 0 bases from V and 5 from J; bases not matched to a gene: 4. The CDR3 length is 14 residues. Germline V gene lookup returns CDR1 SGHRS and CDR2 YFSETQ.

The rearrangement uses TRBV6-2 or TRBV6-3 and TRBJ2-7, with TRBD2 matching over 13 bases. Trimming took 5 bases from V and 0 from J; bases not matched to a gene: 7. Germline V gives CDR1 MNHEY, CDR2 SVGEGT. The CDR3 has 17 amino acids. The CDR3 coding sequence is TGTGCCAGCAGTAACGGACTAGCGGGAGATAGCTCCTACGAGCAGTACTTC. Protein: CASSNGLAGDSSYEQYF.

CDR3 region: CASSGPGTGVYEQYF. The DNA for the CDR3 is TGTGCCAGCAGTGGTCCCGGGACAGGGGTGTACGAGCAGTACTTC. This chain links TRBV6-2 or TRBV6-3 with TRBJ2-7, with 10 nucleotides matching TRBD1. Trimming removed 5 bases from V and 4 bases from J; junction bases left unmatched: 8. This CDR3 is built from 15 residues. The V gene's germline CDR1 is MNHEY and CDR2 SVGEGT.

V gene TRBV9 combines with J gene TRBJ2-4; no definite D call. CDR1 and CDR2 (germline): SGDLS, YYNGEE. Trimming shortened V by 0 bases and J by 1 base, and 11 bases separated the two germline ends. The CDR3 covers 16 residues. The CDR3 nucleotides are TGTGCCAGCAGCGTAGAAGGGTTTGGGGCCAAAAACATTCAGTACTTC. Amino acids: CASSVEGFGAKNIQYF.

Concerning this clone itself: The sample contains more than one DNA sequence encoding this CDR3. This chain links TRBV5-1 with TRBJ1-1, with TRBD1 identical over 10 bases. The germline CDR1 and CDR2 sequences are SGHRS and YFSETQ. The CDR3 has 14 residues. Germline trimming cut 4 bases from V and 4 bases from J; bases unmatched to any gene: 4. CDR3 loop: CASSPRTGGTEAFF. In DNA form, the CDR3 reads TGCGCCAGCAGCCCCCGGACAGGGGGCACTGAAGCTTTCTTT.

V is TRBV29-1 and J is TRBJ1-6; TRBD1 agrees at 8 bases. The CDR3 runs 13 residues. The germline V gene has CDR1 SQVTM and CDR2 ANQGSEA. V lost 6 bases, J lost 8 bases, and 6 bases stayed unmatched. The CDR3 loop is CSVRQGRDSPLHF. The CDR3 nucleotides are TGCAGCGTCCGACAGGGGAGAGATTCACCCCTCCACTTT.

V and J are TRBV4-2 and TRBJ2-3; D is unclear. The germline V gene encodes CDR1 LGHNA and CDR2 YNFKEQ. The CDR3 length is 11 residues. The V end lost 1 base, the J end lost 5 bases, and 1 base lay between the germline ends. CDR3 sequence (DNA): TGTGCCAGCAGCCAAGGAGATACGCAGTATTTT. Protein product: CASSQGDTQYF.

This CDR3 reads CASSTDSSYNSPLHF. The CDR3 DNA reads as TGTGCCAGCAGTACAGACAGCTCCTATAATTCACCCCTCCACTTT. The rearrangement joins TRBV27 to TRBJ1-6; D may be TRBD1 (5 bases). V dropped 5 bases and J dropped 0 bases, with 8 bases sitting between them. CDR1 and CDR2 (germline): MNHEY, SMNVEV (reference sequence). This CDR3 region has 15 residues.

V gene TRBV7-2 combines with J gene TRBJ2-5; the D is unclear. CDR1 is SGHTA and CDR2 is FQGNSA in the germline V gene. This CDR3 has 15 amino acids. V gave up 2 bases and J gave up 1 base, with 11 bases separating them. The DNA for the CDR3 is TGTGCCAGCAGCTTATCGAGACCTATCCAAGAGACCCAGTACTTC. As protein: CASSLSRPIQETQYF.

This rearrangement joins TRBV18 to TRBJ2-3; 13 bases fit TRBD2. The germline V gene has CDR1 KGHSH and CDR2 LQKENI. Losses at the gene ends were 3 bases for V and 7 bases for J; bases not matched to a gene: 1. This CDR3 region has 14 residues. CDR3 sequence: CASSPTSGGNTQYF. CDR3 sequence (DNA): TGTGCCAGCTCACCGACTAGCGGGGGGAATACGCAGTATTTT.

In its sample, this clone was seen once. CDR3 sequence reads: CASSRGTGGRTDTQYF. CDR3 nucleotide sequence: TGTGCCAGCAGCCGGGGGACAGGGGGCCGCACAGATACGCAGTATTTT. This chain joins TRBV3-1 (or the pseudogene TRBV3-2) and TRBJ2-3, with 12 nucleotides matching TRBD1. The CDR3 length is 16 residues. Germline V gene lookup returns CDR1 LGHDT and CDR2 YNNKEL (reference sequence). V gave up 4 bases and J gave up 1 base; unmatched junction bases: 3.

Here the CDR3 DNA reads TGTGCCATCAGTGAGAGGGACAGTCGGACCGAGCAGTACTTC. Protein sequence: CAISERDSRTEQYF. The V and J genes are TRBV10-3 and TRBJ2-7; 7 positions match TRBD1. The CDR3 has 14 amino acids. Trimming cost V 2 bases and J 6 bases; bases outside gene matches: 7. The germline V gene encodes CDR1 ENHRY and CDR2 SYGVKD.

This rearrangement joins TRBV7-9 to TRBJ2-5; D is uncertain. This CDR3 has 12 residues. Germline V gene sequence: CDR1 SEHNR, CDR2 FQNEAQ (reference sequence). Trimming pared 2 bases from V and 2 bases from J, leaving 3 bases between. The CDR3 DNA sequence: TGTGCCAGCAGCTTACTGCAAGAGACCCAGTACTTC. Its protein is CASSLLQETQYF. The variable domain in full, completed from reference TRBV7-9 and TRBJ2-5, reads DTGVSQNPRHKITKRGQNVTFRCDPISEHNRLYWYRQTLGQGPEFLTYFQNEAQLEKSRLLSDRFSAERPKGSFSTLEIQRTEQGDSAMYLCASSLLQETQYFGPGTRLLVL.

The chain employs TRBV25-1 and TRBJ2-6; D gene ambiguous. Germline-derived CDR1 and CDR2 are MGHDK and SYGVNS. V lost 0 bases, J lost 8 bases, and 8 bases lay in between. The CDR3 has 14 residues. Here the CDR3 reads CASSEYGLTNVLTF. The CDR3 bases are TGTGCCAGCAGTGAATACGGGCTAACCAACGTCCTGACTTTC. The complete variable domain, with remaining parts taken from reference TRBV25-1 and TRBJ2-6, reads EADIYQTPRYLVIGTGKKITLECSQTMGHDKMYWYQQDPGMELHLIHYSYGVNSTEKGDLSSESTVSRIRTEHFPLTLESARPSHTSQYLCASSEYGLTNVLTFGAGSRLTVL.

The chain has TRBV5-1 and TRBJ2-3; D may be TRBD1 (5 bases). This CDR3 spans 17 amino acids. From germline, CDR1 is SGHRS and CDR2 YFSETQ. With 0 bases removed from V and 2 bases from J, the gap between germline ends came to 16 bases. CDR3 DNA sequence: TGCGCCAGCAGCTTGGCCGACCGCAGGGTTGTCACAGATACGCAGTATTTT. It is translated as CASSLADRRVVTDTQYF.

The chain couples TRBV27 to TRBJ2-1, with D possibly being TRBD2 (7 bases). V was trimmed by 5 bases and J by 8 bases, leaving 19 bases between them. The CDR3 contains 15 residues. The germline CDR1 and CDR2 sequences are MNHEY and SMNVEV (reference sequence). The CDR3 region is CASSPLGGRVDEQFF. The CDR3 nucleotides are TGTGCCAGCAGTCCTCTGGGGGGGCGCGTCGATGAGCAGTTCTTC.